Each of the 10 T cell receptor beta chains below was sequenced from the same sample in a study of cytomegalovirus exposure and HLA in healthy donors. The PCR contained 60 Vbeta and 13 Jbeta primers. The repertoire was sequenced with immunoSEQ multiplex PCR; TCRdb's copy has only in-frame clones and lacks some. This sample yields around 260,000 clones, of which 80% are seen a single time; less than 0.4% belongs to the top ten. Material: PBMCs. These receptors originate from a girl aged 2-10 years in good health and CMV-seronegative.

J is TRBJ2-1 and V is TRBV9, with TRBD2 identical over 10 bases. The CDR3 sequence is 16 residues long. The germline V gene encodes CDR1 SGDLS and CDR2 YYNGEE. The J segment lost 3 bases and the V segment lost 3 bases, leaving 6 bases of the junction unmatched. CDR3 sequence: CASSGHSGGFYNEQFF. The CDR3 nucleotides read TGTGCCAGCAGCGGCCATAGCGGGGGGTTCTACAATGAGCAGTTCTTC.

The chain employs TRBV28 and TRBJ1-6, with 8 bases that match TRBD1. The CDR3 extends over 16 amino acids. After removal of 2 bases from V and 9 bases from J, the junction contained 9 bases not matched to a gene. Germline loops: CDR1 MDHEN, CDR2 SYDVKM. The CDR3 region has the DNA TGTGCCAGCAGTTTACGACAGGGGACTTTTGGTTCACCCCTCCACTTT. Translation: CASSLRQGTFGSPLHF.

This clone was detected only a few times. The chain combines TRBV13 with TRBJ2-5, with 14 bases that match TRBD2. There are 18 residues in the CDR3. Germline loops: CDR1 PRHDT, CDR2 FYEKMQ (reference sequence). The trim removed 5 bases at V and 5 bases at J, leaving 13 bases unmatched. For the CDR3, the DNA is TGTGCCAGCAGCCCCTCTGGACTAGCGGGGGGAGGAGGGGAGACCCAGTACTTC. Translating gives CASSPSGLAGGGGETQYF.

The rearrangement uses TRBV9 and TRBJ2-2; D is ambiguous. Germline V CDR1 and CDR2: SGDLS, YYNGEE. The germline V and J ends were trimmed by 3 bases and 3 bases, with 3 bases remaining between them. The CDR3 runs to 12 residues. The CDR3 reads CASSAYTGELFF. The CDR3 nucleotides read TGTGCCAGCAGCGCCTACACCGGGGAGCTGTTTTTT.

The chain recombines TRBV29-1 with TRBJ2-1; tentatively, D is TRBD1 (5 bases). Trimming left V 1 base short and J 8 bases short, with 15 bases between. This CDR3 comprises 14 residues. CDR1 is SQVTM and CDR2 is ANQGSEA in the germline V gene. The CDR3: CSVEAWTQRDEQFF. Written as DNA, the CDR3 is TGCAGCGTTGAAGCGTGGACACAAAGGGATGAGCAGTTCTTC.

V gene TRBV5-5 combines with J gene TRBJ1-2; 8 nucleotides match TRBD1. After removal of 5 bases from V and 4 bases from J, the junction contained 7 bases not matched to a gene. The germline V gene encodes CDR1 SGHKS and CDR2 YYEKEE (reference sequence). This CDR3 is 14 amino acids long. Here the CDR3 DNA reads TGTGCCAGCAGTCAACGGACAGGGTCCTATGGCTACACCTTC. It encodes CASSQRTGSYGYTF.

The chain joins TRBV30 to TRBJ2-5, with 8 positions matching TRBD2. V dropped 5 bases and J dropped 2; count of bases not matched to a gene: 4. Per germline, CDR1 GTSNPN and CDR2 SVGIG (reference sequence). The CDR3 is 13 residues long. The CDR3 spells CAWCRGGQETQYF. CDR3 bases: TGTGCCTGGTGCCGCGGGGGGCAAGAGACCCAGTACTTC.

CDR3 protein: CASSFSRRVGETQYF. In DNA form, the CDR3 reads TGTGCCAGCAGCTTTTCTAGGAGAGTTGGAGAGACCCAGTACTTC. This chain joins TRBV7-9 and TRBJ2-5, with D uncertain. This CDR3 contains 15 residues. V lost 3 bases to trimming and J lost 4 bases, with 15 bases between them. Per the germline V gene, CDR1 is SEHNR and CDR2 is FQNEAQ (reference sequence). The variable domain in full, completed from reference TRBV7-9 and TRBJ2-5, reads DTGVSQNPRHKITKRGQNVTFRCDPISEHNRLYWYRQTLGQGPEFLTYFQNEAQLEKSRLLSDRFSAERPKGSFSTLEIQRTEQGDSAMYLCASSFSRRVGETQYFGPGTRLLVL.

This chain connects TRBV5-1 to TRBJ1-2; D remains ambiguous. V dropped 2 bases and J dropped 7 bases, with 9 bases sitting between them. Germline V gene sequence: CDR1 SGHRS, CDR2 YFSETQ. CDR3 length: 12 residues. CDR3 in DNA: TGCGCCAGCAGCTTATCCCCCGGTGGCTACACCTTC. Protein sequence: CASSLSPGGYTF.

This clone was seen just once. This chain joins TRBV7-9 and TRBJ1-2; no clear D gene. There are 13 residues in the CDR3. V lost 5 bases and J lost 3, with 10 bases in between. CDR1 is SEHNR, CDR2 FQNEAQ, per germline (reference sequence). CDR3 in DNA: TGTGCCAGCAGCAACCGAGAGTACTATGGCTACACCTTC. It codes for CASSNREYYGYTF.